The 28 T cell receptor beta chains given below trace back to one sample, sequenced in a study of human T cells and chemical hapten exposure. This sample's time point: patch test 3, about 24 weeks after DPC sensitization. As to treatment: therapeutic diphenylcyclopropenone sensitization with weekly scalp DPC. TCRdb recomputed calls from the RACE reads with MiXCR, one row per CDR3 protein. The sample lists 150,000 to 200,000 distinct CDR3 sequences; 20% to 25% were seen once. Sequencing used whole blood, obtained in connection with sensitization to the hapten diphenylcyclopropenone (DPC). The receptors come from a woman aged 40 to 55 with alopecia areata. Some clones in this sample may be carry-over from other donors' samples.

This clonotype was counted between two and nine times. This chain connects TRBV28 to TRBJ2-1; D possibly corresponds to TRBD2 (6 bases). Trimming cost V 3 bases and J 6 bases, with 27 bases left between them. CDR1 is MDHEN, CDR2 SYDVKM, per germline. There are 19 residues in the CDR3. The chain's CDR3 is CASSFPGWAGSRRRNEQFF. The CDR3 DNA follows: TGTGCCAGCAGTTTTCCCGGGTGGGCGGGGTCGAGGAGGCGCAATGAGCAGTTCTTC.

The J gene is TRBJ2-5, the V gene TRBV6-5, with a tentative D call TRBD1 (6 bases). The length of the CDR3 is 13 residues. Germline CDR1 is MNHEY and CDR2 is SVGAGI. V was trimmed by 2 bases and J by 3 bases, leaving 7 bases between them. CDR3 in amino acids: CASSYGQKETQYF. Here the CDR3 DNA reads TGTGCCAGCAGTTACGGACAGAAAGAGACCCAGTACTTC.

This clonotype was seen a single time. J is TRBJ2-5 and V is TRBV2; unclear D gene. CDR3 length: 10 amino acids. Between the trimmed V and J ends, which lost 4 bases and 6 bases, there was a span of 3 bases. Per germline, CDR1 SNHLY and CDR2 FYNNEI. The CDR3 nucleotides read TGTGCCAGCAGTGGGCAGACCCAGTACTTC. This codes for CASSGQTQYF.

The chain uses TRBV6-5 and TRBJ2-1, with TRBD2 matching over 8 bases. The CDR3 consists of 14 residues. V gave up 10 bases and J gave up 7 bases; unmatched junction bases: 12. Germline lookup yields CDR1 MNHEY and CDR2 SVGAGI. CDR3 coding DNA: TGTGCCACCATGAGGAGCGGGAGAAGGAATGAGCAGTTCTTC. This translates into CATMRSGRRNEQFF.

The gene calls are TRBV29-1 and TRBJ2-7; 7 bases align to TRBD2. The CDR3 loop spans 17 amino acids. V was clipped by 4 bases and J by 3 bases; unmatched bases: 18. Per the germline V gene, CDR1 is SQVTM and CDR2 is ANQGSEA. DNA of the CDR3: TGCAGCGTTGGAGTGGGGCTAGCGGACTACGACCTCTACGAGCAGTACTTC. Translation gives CSVGVGLADYDLYEQYF.

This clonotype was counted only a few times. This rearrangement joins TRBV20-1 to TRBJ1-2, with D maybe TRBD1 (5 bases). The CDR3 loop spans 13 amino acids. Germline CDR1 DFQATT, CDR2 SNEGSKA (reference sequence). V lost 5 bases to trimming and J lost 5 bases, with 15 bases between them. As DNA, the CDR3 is TGCAGTGCTCCCCCTGGGGCGGCGTATGGCTACACCTTC. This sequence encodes CSAPPGAAYGYTF.

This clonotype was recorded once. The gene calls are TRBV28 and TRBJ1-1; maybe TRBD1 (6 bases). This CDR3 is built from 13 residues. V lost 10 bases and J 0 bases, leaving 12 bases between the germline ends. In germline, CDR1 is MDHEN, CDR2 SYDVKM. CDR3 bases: TGTGCCAACAGGGACCACATGAACACTGAAGCTTTCTTT. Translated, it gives CANRDHMNTEAFF.

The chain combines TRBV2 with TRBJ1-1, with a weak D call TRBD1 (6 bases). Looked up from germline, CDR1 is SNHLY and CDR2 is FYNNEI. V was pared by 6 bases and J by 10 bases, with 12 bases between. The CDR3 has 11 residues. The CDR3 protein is CASSTGLGAFF. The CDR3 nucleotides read TGTGCCAGCAGCACAGGGTTGGGAGCTTTCTTT.

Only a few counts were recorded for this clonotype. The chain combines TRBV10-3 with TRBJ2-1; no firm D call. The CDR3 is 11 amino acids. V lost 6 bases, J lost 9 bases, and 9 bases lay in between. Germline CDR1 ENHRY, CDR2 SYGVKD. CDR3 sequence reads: CAISLKGEQFF. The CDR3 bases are TGTGCCATCAGCTTAAAGGGTGAGCAGTTCTTC.

This chain's CDR3 is CASRDTANYGYTF. The CDR3 DNA reads TGTGCCAGCAGGGACACAGCTAACTATGGCTACACCTTC. The chain links TRBV28 to TRBJ1-2, with D perhaps matching TRBD1 (5 bases). Germline V CDR1 and CDR2: MDHEN, SYDVKM. The CDR3 has 13 residues. Trimming removed 6 bases at V and 0 bases at J, with 8 bases between.

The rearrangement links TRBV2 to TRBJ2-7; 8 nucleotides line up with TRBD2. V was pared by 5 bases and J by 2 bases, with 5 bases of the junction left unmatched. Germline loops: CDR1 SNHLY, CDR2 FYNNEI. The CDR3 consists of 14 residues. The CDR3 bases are TGTGCCAGCAGTCCGGGACTAGACCCCTACGAGCAGTACTTC. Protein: CASSPGLDPYEQYF.

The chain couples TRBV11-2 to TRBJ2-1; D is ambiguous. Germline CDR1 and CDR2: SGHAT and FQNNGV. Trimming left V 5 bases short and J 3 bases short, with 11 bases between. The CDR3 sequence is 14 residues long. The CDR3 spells CASSLPGNYNEQFF. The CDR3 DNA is TGTGCCAGCAGCCTCCCTGGGAACTACAATGAGCAGTTCTTC.

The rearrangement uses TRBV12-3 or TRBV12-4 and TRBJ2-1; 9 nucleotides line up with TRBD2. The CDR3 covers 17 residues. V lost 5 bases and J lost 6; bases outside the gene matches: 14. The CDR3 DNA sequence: TGTGCCAGCAGTCCTGATAGAGGTAGCGGGAGTCCCAATGAGCAGTTCTTC. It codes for CASSPDRGSGSPNEQFF.

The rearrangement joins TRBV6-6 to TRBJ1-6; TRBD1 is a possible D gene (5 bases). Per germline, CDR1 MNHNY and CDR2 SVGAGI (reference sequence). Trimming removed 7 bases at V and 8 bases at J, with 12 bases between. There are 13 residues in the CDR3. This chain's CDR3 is CASNLPGDSPLHF. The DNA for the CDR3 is TGTGCCAGCAACCTACCGGGGGATTCACCCCTCCACTTT.

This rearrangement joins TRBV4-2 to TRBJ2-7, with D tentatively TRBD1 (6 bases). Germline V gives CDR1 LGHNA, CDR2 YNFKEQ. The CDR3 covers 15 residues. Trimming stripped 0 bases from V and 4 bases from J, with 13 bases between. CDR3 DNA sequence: TGTGCCAGCAGCCAAGATTTGGACAGCCTATACGAGCAGTACTTC. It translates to CASSQDLDSLYEQYF.

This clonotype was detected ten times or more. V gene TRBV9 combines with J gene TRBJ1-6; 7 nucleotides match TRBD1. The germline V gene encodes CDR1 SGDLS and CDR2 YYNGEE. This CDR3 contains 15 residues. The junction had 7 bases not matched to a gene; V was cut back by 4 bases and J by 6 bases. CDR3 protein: CASSPRTGFNSPLHF. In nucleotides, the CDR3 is TGTGCCAGCAGCCCTCGGACAGGCTTTAATTCACCCCTCCACTTT.

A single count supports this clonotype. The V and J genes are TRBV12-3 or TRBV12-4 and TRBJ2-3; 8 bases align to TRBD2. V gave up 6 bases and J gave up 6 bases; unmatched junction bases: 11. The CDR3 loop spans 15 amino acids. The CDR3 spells CASSPGGGRKDTQYF. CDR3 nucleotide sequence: TGTGCCAGCAGCCCGGGGGGCGGGAGGAAGGATACGCAGTATTTT.

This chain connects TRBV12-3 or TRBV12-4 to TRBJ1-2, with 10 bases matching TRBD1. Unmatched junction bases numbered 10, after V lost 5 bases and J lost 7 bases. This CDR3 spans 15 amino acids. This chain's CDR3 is CASSQRTGGRGGYTF. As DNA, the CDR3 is TGTGCCAGCAGTCAGCGGACAGGGGGTAGAGGTGGCTACACCTTC.

The CDR3 sequence is CASSPDHWSADTQYF. CDR3 coding DNA: TGCGCCAGCAGCCCGGACCATTGGTCCGCAGATACGCAGTATTTT. The chain couples TRBV5-1 to TRBJ2-3; unclear D gene. The V gene lost 4 bases and the J gene lost 4 bases, with 16 bases spanning the gap. Germline loops: CDR1 SGHRS, CDR2 YFSETQ. The CDR3 runs to 15 residues.

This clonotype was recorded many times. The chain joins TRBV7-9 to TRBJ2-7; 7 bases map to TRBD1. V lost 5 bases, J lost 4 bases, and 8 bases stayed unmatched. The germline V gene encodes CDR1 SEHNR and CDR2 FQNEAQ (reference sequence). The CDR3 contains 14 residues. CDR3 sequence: CASSATGTVYEQYF. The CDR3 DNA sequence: TGTGCCAGCAGCGCAACCGGGACAGTTTACGAGCAGTACTTC.

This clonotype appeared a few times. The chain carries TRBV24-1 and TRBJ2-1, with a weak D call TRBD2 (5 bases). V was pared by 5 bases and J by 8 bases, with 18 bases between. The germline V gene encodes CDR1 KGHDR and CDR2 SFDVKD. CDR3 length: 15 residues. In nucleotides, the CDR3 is TGTGCCACCAGTGGAGCAAGTGCGGGTCTCTATGAGCAGTTCTTC. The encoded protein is CATSGASAGLYEQFF.

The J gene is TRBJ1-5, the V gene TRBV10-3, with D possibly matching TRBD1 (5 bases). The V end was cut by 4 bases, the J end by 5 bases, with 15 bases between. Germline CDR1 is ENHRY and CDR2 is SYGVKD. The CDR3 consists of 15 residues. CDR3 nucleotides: TGTGCCATCAGTGCGGGCAGGGCGGCGGATCAGCCCCAGCATTTT. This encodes CAISAGRAADQPQHF.

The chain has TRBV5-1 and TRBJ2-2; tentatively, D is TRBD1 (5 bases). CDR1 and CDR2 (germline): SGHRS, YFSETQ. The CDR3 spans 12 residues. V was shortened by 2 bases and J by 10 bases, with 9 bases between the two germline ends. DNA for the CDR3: TGCGCCAGCAGCTTATCGACAGAGGAGCTGTTTTTT. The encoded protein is CASSLSTEELFF.

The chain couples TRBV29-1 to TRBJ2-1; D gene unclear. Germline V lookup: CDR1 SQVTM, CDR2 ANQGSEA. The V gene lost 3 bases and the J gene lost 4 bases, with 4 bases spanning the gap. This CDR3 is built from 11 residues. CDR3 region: CSVDRYNEQFF. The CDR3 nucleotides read TGCAGCGTTGACCGATACAATGAGCAGTTCTTC.

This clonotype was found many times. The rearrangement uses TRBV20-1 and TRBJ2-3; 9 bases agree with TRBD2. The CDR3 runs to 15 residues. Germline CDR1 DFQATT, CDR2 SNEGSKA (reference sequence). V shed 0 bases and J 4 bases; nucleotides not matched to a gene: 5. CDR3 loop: CSARDAGGPADTQYF. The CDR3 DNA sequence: TGCAGTGCTAGAGATGCGGGAGGGCCCGCAGATACGCAGTATTTT.

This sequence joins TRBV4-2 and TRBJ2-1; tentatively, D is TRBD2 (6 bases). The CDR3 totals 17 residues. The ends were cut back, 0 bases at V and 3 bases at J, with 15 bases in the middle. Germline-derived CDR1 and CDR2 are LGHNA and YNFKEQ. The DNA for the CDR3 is TGTGCCAGCAGCCAAGACCTGGGACTTGGGCACTACAATGAGCAGTTCTTC. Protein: CASSQDLGLGHYNEQFF.

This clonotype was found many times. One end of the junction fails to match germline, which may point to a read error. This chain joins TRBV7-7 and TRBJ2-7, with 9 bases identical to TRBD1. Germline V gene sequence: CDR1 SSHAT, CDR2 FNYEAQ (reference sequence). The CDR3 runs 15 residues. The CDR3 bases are TGTGCTAGCAGCTTGGGGATTGGGACAGGGAACGAGCAGTACTTC. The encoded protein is CASSLGIGTGNEQYF.

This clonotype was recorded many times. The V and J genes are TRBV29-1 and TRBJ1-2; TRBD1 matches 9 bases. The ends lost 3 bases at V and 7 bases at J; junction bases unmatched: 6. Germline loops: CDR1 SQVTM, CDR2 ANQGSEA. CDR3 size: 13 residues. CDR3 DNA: TGCAGCGTTGACGGACAGGGGCGAGGTGGCTACACCTTC. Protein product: CSVDGQGRGGYTF.